This record looks at one T cell receptor (beta chain) sequence and its context. The data derive from a study of blood T cell repertoires in COVID-19. Methods used by the authors: Amplification of reference gene primers provided the estimated nucleated cell counts. Generated by immunoSEQ multiplex PCR, the TCRdb table keeps only in-frame clones and is missing some. V, J and clone size are those of that table, while D and trimming were read from the DNA. This table has tens of thousands of clones, approximately 85% appearing once. V was cut by 6 bases and J by 7 bases, with 18 bases left in between. Per germline, CDR1 LNHDA and CDR2 SQIVND (reference sequence). The CDR3 sequence is 14 residues long.

This TCR was sampled from a human donor in a cohort sampled during active COVID-19. This chain uses TRBV19 with TRBJ1-1; TRBD1 is a possible D gene (5 bases). The sample taken for sequencing was peripheral blood. The CDR3 sequence is CASSKPGLNIEAFF. In DNA form, the CDR3 reads TGTGCCAGTAGCAAACCGGGACTTAATATTGAAGCTTTCTTT.